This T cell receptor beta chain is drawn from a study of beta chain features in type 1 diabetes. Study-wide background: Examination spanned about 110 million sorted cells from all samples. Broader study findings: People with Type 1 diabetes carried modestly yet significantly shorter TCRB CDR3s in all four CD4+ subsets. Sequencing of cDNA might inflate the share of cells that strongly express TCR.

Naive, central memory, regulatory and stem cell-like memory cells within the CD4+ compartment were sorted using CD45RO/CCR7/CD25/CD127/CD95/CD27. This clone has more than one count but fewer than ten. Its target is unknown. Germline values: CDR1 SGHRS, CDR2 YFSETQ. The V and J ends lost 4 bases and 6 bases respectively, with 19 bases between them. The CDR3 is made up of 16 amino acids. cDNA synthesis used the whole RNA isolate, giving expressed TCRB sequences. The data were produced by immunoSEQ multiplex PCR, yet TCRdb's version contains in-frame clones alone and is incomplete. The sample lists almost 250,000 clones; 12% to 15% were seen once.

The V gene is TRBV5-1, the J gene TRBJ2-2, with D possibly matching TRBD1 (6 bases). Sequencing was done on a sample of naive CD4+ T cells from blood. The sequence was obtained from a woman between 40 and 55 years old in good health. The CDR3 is CASSLITGSKAGELFF. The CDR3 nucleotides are TGCGCCAGCAGCCTTATTACAGGGTCGAAGGCCGGGGAGCTGTTTTTT.